The sequence of this T cell receptor (beta chain) was determined in a study of CD8+CD57+ T cells in acquired aplastic anemia. At the level of the study: DNA recovered from sorted CD4+ and CD8+ cells had a mean of approximately 3 ug.

This clonotype was observed a single time. Trimming shortened V by 5 bases and J by 7 bases, and 8 bases separated the two germline ends. Germline V gene sequence: CDR1 SEHNR, CDR2 FQNEAQ (reference sequence). The CDR3 sequence is 11 residues long. Sequenced patients had shown CD8+CD57+ cell expansion by flow cytometry. Everyone among the patients had severe acquired aplastic anemia. The study sampled blood from patients who had received no therapy. CDR3 and TCR beta VDJ profiling relied on a genomic DNA template. TCRdb re-derived calls from the reads in MiXCR, one entry per CDR3 protein. The profile covers 160,000 or so distinct CDR3 sequences, with about 45% appearing a single time and approximately 1% taken by the ten largest.

This receptor was obtained from a human donor with aplastic anemia. Sequencing was done on a sample of sorted CD4+, CD8+, or CD8+CD57+ T cells (not recorded which) from PBMCs. The chain recombines TRBV7-9 with TRBJ1-1; the D gene is possibly TRBD1 (6 bases). In nucleotides, the CDR3 is TGTGCCAGCAGCAAGGACAGTGAAGCTTTCTTT. It yields the protein CASSKDSEAFF. The full variable domain, in which reference TRBV7-9 and TRBJ1-1 provide the parts outside the CDR3, is DTGVSQNPRHKITKRGQNVTFRCDPISEHNRLYWYRQTLGQGPEFLTYFQNEAQLEKSRLLSDRFSAERPKGSFSTLEIQRTEQGDSAMYLCASSKDSEAFFGQGTRLTVV.